Each of the 2 T cell receptor beta chains below was sequenced from the same sample in a study of blood T cells in healthy people across ages. Sample-barcoded 5' priming and a J-beta primer mix drove a second PCR of 7 to 11 cycles. Each CDR3 protein is one row after TCRdb ran MiXCR on the 5' RACE reads. There are 630,000 or so distinct CDR3 sequences in the sample; about 30% occur only once, and 15% lies in the top ten. Sequenced input: blood. These receptor sequences come from a woman of 80 years or more in good health.

The CDR3 DNA follows: TGTGCCAGCAGTCAGGTGGGGGCCCCACTGGGTGAGCAGTTCTTC. Translating gives CASSQVGAPLGEQFF. The J gene is TRBJ2-1, the V gene TRBV6-2 or TRBV6-3; D is possibly TRBD1 (6 bases). The V gene lost 5 bases and the J gene lost 9 bases, with 20 bases spanning the gap. The CDR3 runs 15 residues. Germline CDR1 MNHEY, CDR2 SVGEGT.

This clonotype was seen a few times. The J gene is TRBJ1-2, the V gene TRBV9; D is uncertain. CDR1 and CDR2 (germline): SGDLS, YYNGEE. The CDR3 length is 12 residues. With 3 bases removed from V and 6 bases from J, the gap between germline ends came to 9 bases. For the CDR3, the DNA is TGTGCCAGCAGCGGTAGGGAGGATGGCTACACCTTC. This translates into CASSGREDGYTF.